Following are 9 T cell receptor beta chains from one sample sequenced in a study of T cells in women clearing cervical HPV infection. Profiled with immunoSEQ multiplex PCR; TCRdb holds only in-frame clones, not every one. This sample's table reports 20,000 to 25,000 clones. Sequencing was carried out using blood buffy coat. These receptors were obtained from a woman aged 18-70 years with a cervical HPV16 infection that either progressed to CIN3+ or cleared (not recorded which).

CDR3 sequence reads: CASSLQDSHSPLHF. The DNA read from the CDR3 is TGTGCCAGCAGTTTACAGGACAGCCATTCACCC. The rearrangement links TRBV27 to TRBJ1-6; D is perhaps TRBD1 (6 bases). The read gets to within 3 residues of the CDR3 end, and the germline J gene fills in the rest. The length of the CDR3 is 14 residues. The germline gives CDR1 MNHEY, CDR2 SMNVEV (reference sequence). V lost 2 bases to trimming and J lost 8 bases, with 10 bases between them.

On this clone: The read finishes 3 residues shy of the CDR3 end, and the germline J gene is used to complete it. The chain has TRBV2 and TRBJ2-3, with D possibly TRBD1 on 6 matching bases. In germline, CDR1 is SNHLY, CDR2 FYNNEI. The CDR3 is 16 residues long. V gave up 10 bases and J gave up 1 base, with 21 bases separating them. CDR3 DNA (partial): TGTGCCACCGTCAAAGAGGCCAGGGGCGGCACAGATACG. Translation: CATVKEARGGTDT. The whole CDR3 protein reads CATVKEARGGTDTQYF.

To note about this clone: The CDR3 is cut off 3 residues early in the read; its end comes from the germline J gene. The chain employs TRBV30 and TRBJ2-5, with 13 bases fitting TRBD2. The V gene's germline CDR1 is GTSNPN and CDR2 SVGIG (reference sequence). The CDR3 is 16 amino acids. CDR3 DNA (partial): TGTGCCTGGGCCCTTGGACTAGCGGGAGTTGGTGATACC. Protein: CAWALGLAGVGDT. The complete CDR3 reads CAWALGLAGVGDTQYF.

Concerning this clone itself: Read data end 3 residues before the CDR3 end; the end is taken from the germline J gene. The V gene is TRBV7-2, the J gene TRBJ2-3; D is ambiguous. CDR3 length: 14 residues. Germline lookup yields CDR1 SGHTA and CDR2 FQGNSA. Trimming stripped 1 base from V and 2 bases from J, with 7 bases between. The sequenced CDR3 bases are TGTGCCAGCAGCTTAGGACTGTCCACAGATACG. It yields the protein CASSLGLSTDT. Given in full, the CDR3 is CASSLGLSTDTQYF.

A note on this clone: The read finishes 3 residues shy of the CDR3 end, and the germline J gene is used to complete it. V is TRBV7-3 and J is TRBJ2-1; 11 positions agree with TRBD2. The length of the CDR3 is 15 residues. Germline CDR1 is SGHTA and CDR2 is FQGTGA. Losses at the gene ends were 5 bases for V and 6 bases for J; bases not matched to a gene: 6. The part of the CDR3 DNA that was read is TGTGCCAGCAGCCCCACTAGCGGGGGCCTCAATGAG. Amino acids: CASSPTSGGLNE. The entire CDR3 sequence reads CASSPTSGGLNEQFF.

On this clone itself: The CDR3 end is not reached by the read, which stops 3 residues before it; the germline J gene fills it in. Additional DNA sequences in this sample encode the identical CDR3. The chain combines TRBV7-9 with TRBJ1-3; no firm D call. The germline V gene has CDR1 SEHNR and CDR2 FQNEAQ (reference sequence). CDR3 length: 15 residues. Trimming pared 2 bases from V and 1 base from J, leaving 9 bases between. The CDR3 loop reads CASSLSQMSGNTIYF. The part of the CDR3 DNA that was read is TGTGCCAGCAGCTTATCACAGATGTCTGGAAACACC.

Remarks on this clone: The read terminates 3 residues ahead of where the CDR3 ends, so the germline J gene completes it. The chain joins TRBV19 to TRBJ1-1, with a weak D call TRBD1 (5 bases). Germline V gene lookup returns CDR1 LNHDA and CDR2 SQIVND (reference sequence). Trimming left V 6 bases short and J 0 bases short, with 14 bases between. The CDR3 extends over 15 amino acids. The part of the CDR3 DNA that was read is TGTGCCAGTAGCCCTGGGGGGAGCATGAACACTGAA. The encoded protein is CASSPGGSMNTE. The full CDR3 protein is CASSPGGSMNTEAFF.

Worth noting for this clone: The read terminates 3 residues ahead of where the CDR3 ends, so the germline J gene completes it. The chain couples TRBV19 to TRBJ2-3, with 8 bases that match TRBD1. The length of the CDR3 is 14 residues. The germline gives CDR1 LNHDA, CDR2 SQIVND (reference sequence). V shed 4 bases, J shed 3 bases, and the junction held 3 bases outside the gene matches. The chain's CDR3 is CASSKQGATDTQYF. The CDR3 bases that were read are TGTGCCAGTAGTAAGCAGGGGGCTACAGATACG. The variable domain in full, with the rest retrieved from reference TRBV19 and TRBJ2-3, is DGGITQSPKYLFRKEGQNVTLSCEQNLNHDAMYWYRQDPGQGLRLIYYSQIVNDFQKGDIAEGYSVSREKKESFPLTVTSAQKNPTAFYLCASSKQGATDTQYFGPGTRLTVL.

Worth noting for this clone: The missing CDR3 end, 3 residues past where the read stops, is filled in from the germline J gene. This chain joins TRBV11-2 and TRBJ2-7, with D tentatively TRBD1 (5 bases). The CDR3 totals 13 residues. Trimming took 5 bases from V and 2 from J, leaving 10 bases between them. Germline values: CDR1 SGHAT, CDR2 FQNNGV. CDR3: CASSQGIPYEQYF. The sequenced part of the CDR3 DNA is TGTGCCAGCAGCCAGGGAATACCCTACGAG.